Following are 30 T cell receptor beta chains from one sample sequenced in a study of preoperative IRX-2 immunotherapy in early breast cancer. Sequencing was performed with immunoSEQ multiplex PCR; in TCRdb, only in-frame clones are kept and a portion is missing. The sample shows tens of thousands of clones, roughly 90% of them seen only once. Treatment noted: preoperative locoregional IRX-2 cytokine immunotherapy. The material sequenced was tumor tissue, taken after IRX-2 immunotherapy. The receptors shown here come from a human donor with breast cancer.

This chain connects TRBV7-1 to TRBJ2-1; D gene ambiguous. TRBV7-1 falls under the ORF class, with uncertain function. V was pared by 7 bases and J by 7 bases, with 17 bases between. The CDR3 spans 14 residues. The CDR3 loop reads CASNPHGRINEQFF. CDR3 DNA: TGTGCCAGCAACCCCCACGGGCGGATAAATGAGCAGTTCTTC.

This clone was found once. The J gene is TRBJ1-1, the V gene TRBV30; 8 bases line up with TRBD1. CDR1 GTSNPN and CDR2 SVGIG come from the germline V gene (reference sequence). The CDR3 extends over 17 amino acids. Trimming at V came to 2 bases and at J to 3 bases, leaving 14 bases not matched to a gene. The CDR3 DNA reads TGTGCCTGGAGTCCACTGGGGGCAGGGGGCTTGGACACTGAAGCTTTCTTT. Encoded protein: CAWSPLGAGGLDTEAFF. Full variable domain (missing parts from reference TRBV30 and TRBJ1-1): SQTIHQWPATLVQPVGSPLSLECTVEGTSNPNLYWYRQAAGRGLQLLFYSVGIGQISSEVPQNLSASRPQDRQFILSSKKLLLSDSGFYLCAWSPLGAGGLDTEAFFGQGTRLTVV.

This chain uses TRBV22-1 with TRBJ2-1; TRBD2 is the table's D call and was not checked against the DNA. TRBV22-1 is noted as a pseudogene. CDR3 size: 14 residues. The CDR3 DNA reads TGTGCCACCAGTGATCGCCTCCGGGGTATTGAGCAGTTCTTC. Translating gives CATSDRLRGIEQFF.

V is TRBV30 and J is TRBJ1-4; TRBD1 might be the D (6 bases). The CDR3 consists of 15 residues. V gave up 0 bases and J gave up 4 bases, with 12 bases separating them. Germline CDR1 and CDR2: GTSNPN and SVGIG (reference sequence). The CDR3 loop reads CAWSVGQSVNEKLFF. The CDR3 bases are TGTGCCTGGAGTGTAGGACAGTCCGTTAATGAAAAACTGTTTTTT.

This chain uses TRBV6-8 with TRBJ2-7; 9 positions match TRBD1. Germline CDR1 is MNHGY and CDR2 is SAAAGT. V was clipped by 4 bases and J by 2 bases; unmatched bases: 3. This CDR3 is built from 14 residues. For the CDR3, the DNA is TGTGCCAGCAGTTCGGGACAGGGACCCTACGAGCAGTACGTC. Translated, it gives CASSSGQGPYEQYV.

The chain couples TRBV11-3 to TRBJ1-1, with a weak D call TRBD1 (6 bases). The CDR3 runs to 14 residues. Between the trimmed V and J ends, which lost 3 bases and 0 bases, there was a span of 8 bases. Germline CDR1 reads SGHNT; CDR2 reads YENEEA. CDR3 nucleotide sequence: TGTGCCAGCAGCTTGTACAGGGTGAACACTGAAGCTTTCTTT. This sequence encodes CASSLYRVNTEAFF.

The CDR3 sequence is CATSRGGQGLSQPQHF. CDR3 in DNA: TGTGCCACCAGCAGAGGCGGACAGGGGCTTTCTCAGCCCCAGCATTTT. The chain employs TRBV15 and TRBJ1-5, with 9 bases fitting TRBD1. The V gene's germline CDR1 is LNHNV and CDR2 YYDKDF (reference sequence). This CDR3 has 16 residues. After removal of 1 base from V and 6 bases from J, the junction contained 7 bases not matched to a gene.

The rearrangement links TRBV30 to TRBJ2-3; the D is unclear. The CDR3 is 11 amino acids. V shed 0 bases and J shed 5 bases, with 3 bases lying between them. Germline V gene sequence: CDR1 GTSNPN, CDR2 SVGIG (reference sequence). CDR3 sequence reads: CAWSVVDTQYF. CDR3 sequence (DNA): TGTGCCTGGAGTGTTGTAGATACGCAGTATTTT. The full variable domain, rest sourced from reference TRBV30 and TRBJ2-3, is SQTIHQWPATLVQPVGSPLSLECTVEGTSNPNLYWYRQAAGRGLQLLFYSVGIGQISSEVPQNLSASRPQDRQFILSSKKLLLSDSGFYLCAWSVVDTQYFGPGTRLTVL.

This chain connects TRBV7-6 to TRBJ2-1, with 8 bases that match TRBD2. The CDR3 runs to 17 residues. Trimming cost V 5 bases and J 8 bases; bases outside gene matches: 17. Per germline, CDR1 SGHVS and CDR2 FNYEAQ. CDR3 protein: CASSPTRRTSRADEQFF. The CDR3 DNA reads as TGTGCCAGCAGCCCCACCCGCCGGACTAGCCGGGCTGATGAGCAGTTCTTC.

This chain uses TRBV6-8 with TRBJ2-1; no definite D call. CDR3 length: 13 residues. CDR1 and CDR2 from the germline V gene are MNHGY and SAAAGT. The germline V and J ends were trimmed by 2 bases and 5 bases, with 7 bases remaining between them. This chain's CDR3 is CASSYGWDNEQFF. DNA of the CDR3: TGTGCCAGCAGTTACGGTTGGGACAATGAGCAGTTCTTC.

This chain connects TRBV6-8 to TRBJ1-1, with 9 bases lining up with TRBD1. This CDR3 has 14 residues. Germline loops: CDR1 MNHGY, CDR2 SAAAGT. The ends lost 10 bases at V and 6 bases at J; junction bases unmatched: 12. Here the CDR3 reads CATEDRGSISEAFF. CDR3 nucleotide sequence: TGTGCCACCGAGGACAGGGGATCCATATCTGAAGCTTTCTTT.

This chain links TRBV19 with TRBJ1-2, with D perhaps TRBD1 (6 bases). V lost 3 bases to trimming and J lost 0 bases, with 14 bases between them. Looked up from germline, CDR1 is LNHDA and CDR2 is SQIVND (reference sequence). CDR3 size: 16 residues. CDR3 nucleotides: TGTGCCAGTAGTATCTTCGGGGGGCGCTCTAACTATGGCTACACCTTC. Translation: CASSIFGGRSNYGYTF.

This clone showed up just once. The chain uses TRBV11-3 and TRBJ1-1, with D unresolved. This CDR3 is built from 15 residues. From germline, CDR1 is SGHNT and CDR2 YENEEA. V lost 5 bases and J lost 0, with 13 bases in between. This chain's CDR3 is CASSQVASMNTEAFF. CDR3 DNA sequence: TGTGCCAGCAGCCAAGTTGCTTCCATGAACACTGAAGCTTTCTTT. Supplemented by reference TRBV11-3 and TRBJ1-1, the full variable domain reads EAGVVQSPRYKIIEKKQPVAFWCNPISGHNTLYWYLQNLGQGPELLIRYENEEAVDDSQLPKDRFSAERLKGVDSTLKIQPAELGDSAVYLCASSQVASMNTEAFFGQGTRLTVV.

The chain joins TRBV19 to TRBJ2-1; D is unresolved. Between the trimmed V and J ends, which lost 6 bases and 6 bases, there was a span of 9 bases. This CDR3 is built from 12 residues. Germline lookup yields CDR1 LNHDA and CDR2 SQIVND (reference sequence). The CDR3 DNA follows: TGTGCCAGTAGGATTGGGTCCAATGAGCAGTTCTTC. Translating gives CASRIGSNEQFF.

This chain links TRBV23-1 with TRBJ2-1; D remains unclear. TRBV23-1 is known as an ORF, though its function is uncertain. V lost 0 bases to trimming and J lost 0 bases, with 9 bases between them. The CDR3 extends over 16 amino acids. The CDR3 sequence: CASSQSPLSSYNEQFF. CDR3 sequence (DNA): TGCGCCAGCAGTCAATCGCCCCTGAGCTCCTACAATGAGCAGTTCTTC.

This sequence joins TRBV6-8 and TRBJ1-1, with D perhaps matching TRBD1 (5 bases). Germline V CDR1 and CDR2: MNHGY, SAAAGT. V lost 6 bases and J 5 bases, leaving 25 bases between the germline ends. CDR3 length equals 17 residues. CDR3 protein: CASSPGGGVRENTEAFF. CDR3 DNA sequence: TGTGCCAGCAGCCCCGGGGGGGGAGTGAGGGAGAATACTGAAGCTTTCTTT.

The CDR3 bases are TGTGCCAGCAGCGGAGGGACAGTAACCTACGAGCAGTACTTC. Encoded protein: CASSGGTVTYEQYF. The chain combines TRBV11-3 with TRBJ2-7, with a possible D match to TRBD1 (7 bases). This CDR3 region has 14 residues. Trimming removed 5 bases from V and 2 bases from J, with 13 bases in between. The germline gives CDR1 SGHNT, CDR2 YENEEA.

The V call is TRBV29-1, the J call TRBJ2-3; 11 nucleotides align to TRBD2. The CDR3 spans 14 residues. The germline CDR1 and CDR2 sequences are SQVTM and ANQGSEA. Unmatched junction bases numbered 5, after V lost 7 bases and J lost 2 bases. CDR3 in DNA: TGCAGCGCACGACTAGCGGGGTTCACAGATACGCAGTATTTT. Protein sequence: CSARLAGFTDTQYF.

This rearrangement joins TRBV7-1 to TRBJ1-6; D is possibly TRBD1 (6 bases). TRBV7-1 falls under the ORF class, with uncertain function. CDR3 length equals 15 residues. Trimming removed 6 bases at V and 7 bases at J, with 16 bases between. The chain's CDR3 is CASRGQFLINSPLHF. As DNA, the CDR3 is TGTGCCAGCAGGGGACAATTTCTTATCAATTCACCCCTCCACTTT.

This chain connects TRBV19 to TRBJ2-1; 7 bases match TRBD1. This CDR3 is built from 17 residues. Trimming removed 6 bases from V and 4 bases from J; junction bases left unmatched: 15. In germline, CDR1 is LNHDA, CDR2 SQIVND (reference sequence). This chain's CDR3 is CASRQSLPNRGYNEQFF. Written as DNA, the CDR3 is TGTGCCAGTAGGCAATCGCTACCCAACAGGGGATACAATGAGCAGTTCTTC. The full variable domain, with the rest looked up from reference TRBV19 and TRBJ2-1, is DGGITQSPKYLFRKEGQNVTLSCEQNLNHDAMYWYRQDPGQGLRLIYYSQIVNDFQKGDIAEGYSVSREKKESFPLTVTSAQKNPTAFYLCASRQSLPNRGYNEQFFGPGTRLTVL.

J is TRBJ2-3 and V is TRBV12-5; D perhaps matches TRBD2 (7 bases). The germline V gene has CDR1 LGHNT and CDR2 FRNRAP. The CDR3 has 20 residues. The CDR3 spells CASLVVGGQRDEGSTDTQYF. CDR3 nucleotides: TGTGCCAGTCTGGTCGTGGGGGGCCAGCGGGACGAAGGGAGCACAGATACGCAGTATTTT.

The V and J genes are TRBV11-3 and TRBJ1-1; possibly TRBD1 for D (6 bases). The CDR3 spans 15 residues. Looked up from germline, CDR1 is SGHNT and CDR2 is YENEEA. Deletions cut 7 bases from V and 5 bases from J, with 20 bases between. CDR3 amino acids: CASTAARGRGTEAFF. As DNA, the CDR3 is TGTGCCAGCACCGCTGCCAGGGGAAGGGGAACTGAAGCTTTCTTT.

The chain recombines TRBV6-8 with TRBJ1-1; tentative D call: TRBD1 (6 bases). The CDR3 totals 13 residues. Between the trimmed V and J ends, which lost 8 bases and 5 bases, there was a span of 15 bases. The V gene's germline CDR1 is MNHGY and CDR2 SAAAGT. The chain's CDR3 is CASVRGGGTEAFF. For the CDR3, the DNA is TGTGCCAGCGTGAGAGGGGGAGGTACTGAAGCTTTCTTT.

This clone has more than one count but fewer than ten. The V call is TRBV11-3, the J call TRBJ1-4; D is perhaps TRBD1 (5 bases). The V end was cut by 5 bases, the J end by 8 bases, with 15 bases between. CDR1 SGHNT and CDR2 YENEEA come from the germline V gene. CDR3 length equals 14 residues. CDR3 in DNA: TGTGCCAGCAGCGCCACAGGAAACAACGAAAAACTGTTTTTT. Translating gives CASSATGNNEKLFF.

The chain joins TRBV7-1 to TRBJ1-5; TRBD1 matches at 10 bases. TRBV7-1 is identified as an open reading frame with a role that is uncertain. J gave up 6 bases and V 4 bases, and 6 bases lay outside the gene matches. The length of the CDR3 is 15 residues. The CDR3 region is CASSLGQGEAQPQHF. CDR3 coding DNA: TGTGCCAGCAGCTTAGGACAGGGGGAGGCTCAGCCCCAGCATTTT.

The V gene is TRBV19, the J gene TRBJ1-2; D ambiguous. Trimming removed 3 bases from V and 6 bases from J, with 14 bases in between. From germline, CDR1 is LNHDA and CDR2 SQIVND (reference sequence). The CDR3 runs 14 residues. The CDR3 reads CASSMYQDGDGYTF. The CDR3 nucleotides read TGTGCCAGTAGTATGTATCAGGATGGTGATGGCTACACCTTC.

V usage is TRBV23-1 and J usage is TRBJ2-7; 11 bases map to TRBD1. TRBV23-1 is designated an ORF whose function remains uncertain. The CDR3 covers 15 residues. With V trimmed by 7 bases and J by 0 bases, 5 bases remained unmatched. CDR3 sequence (DNA): TGCGCCAGCACCCATGGACAGGGGGCCTCCTACGAGCAGTACGTC. This codes for CASTHGQGASYEQYV.

This sequence joins TRBV11-3 and TRBJ2-7, with 9 bases aligning to TRBD1. CDR1 SGHNT and CDR2 YENEEA come from the germline V gene. The CDR3 length is 14 residues. V gave up 5 bases and J gave up 5 bases; unmatched junction bases: 7. The CDR3 region is CASSLGQGLHEQYF. DNA for the CDR3: TGTGCCAGCAGCCTGGGACAGGGTCTCCACGAGCAGTACTTC.

The J gene is TRBJ2-7, the V gene TRBV6-8; D tentatively fits TRBD1 or TRBD2 (5 bases each). Trimming took off 8 bases at V and 9 bases at J, with 23 bases between the two ends. This CDR3 spans 14 amino acids. Germline CDR1 reads MNHGY; CDR2 reads SAAAGT. CDR3 sequence (DNA): TGTGCCAGCGGTCCTCCGGGACCACGTGGTTCGCAGTACTTC. Translation: CASGPPGPRGSQYF.

The rearrangement joins TRBV2 to TRBJ1-2; no firm D call. Trimming removed 3 bases at V and 7 bases at J, with 15 bases between. Germline V gene lookup returns CDR1 SNHLY and CDR2 FYNNEI. The CDR3 is 14 amino acids. CDR3 nucleotides: TGTGCCAGCAGTGACGGTGGATTGCTGAGTGGCTACACCTTC. It yields the protein CASSDGGLLSGYTF.